The 31 T cell receptor beta chains reported below all come from one sample, sequenced in a study of a mutant IDH1 vaccine in newly diagnosed glioma. The method was immunoSEQ multiplex PCR; TCRdb's version includes in-frame clones alone and lacks a portion of them. This sample has some 33,000 clones; 56% occur once, and the top ten carry approximately 9.9%. Their target antigens are unknown. As to time point: week 5, during vaccination. In every dose of vaccine, 300 ug of mutant IDH1 20-mer peptide was given alongside topical imiquimod. The specimen comprised PBMCs, sampled from a glioma patient whose treatment included an IDH1 peptide vaccine. The origin of the receptors is a woman aged 18-29 years with glioma.

The chain uses TRBV19 and TRBJ2-7; 7 bases match TRBD1. The CDR3 has 15 residues. The germline CDR1 and CDR2 sequences are LNHDA and SQIVND (reference sequence). Germline trimming cut 3 bases from V and 0 bases from J; bases unmatched to any gene: 5. The CDR3 DNA is TGTGCCAGTAGTATGGACAGGCTGAGCTCCTACGAGCAGTACTTC. This encodes CASSMDRLSSYEQYF. The whole variable domain, filled in from reference TRBV19 and TRBJ2-7, reads DGGITQSPKYLFRKEGQNVTLSCEQNLNHDAMYWYRQDPGQGLRLIYYSQIVNDFQKGDIAEGYSVSREKKESFPLTVTSAQKNPTAFYLCASSMDRLSSYEQYFGPGTRLTVT.

The genes are TRBV5-1 and TRBJ2-7; possibly TRBD1 or TRBD2 for D (5 bases each). Deletions cut 0 bases from V and 5 bases from J, with 21 bases between. Germline CDR1 SGHRS, CDR2 YFSETQ. The CDR3 totals 17 residues. Here the CDR3 DNA reads TGCGCCAGCAGCTTGGCCGGGAATGGGCAGGGCGGCCACGAGCAGTACTTC. Protein product: CASSLAGNGQGGHEQYF.

The J gene is TRBJ2-3, the V gene TRBV6-1; TRBD1 matches at 9 bases. The CDR3 contains 15 residues. The germline V gene encodes CDR1 MNHNS and CDR2 SASEGT. Trimming at V came to 4 bases and at J to 4 bases, leaving 6 bases not matched to a gene. This CDR3 is CASSGGQGRADTQYF. The CDR3 DNA reads TGTGCCAGCAGTGGGGGACAGGGAAGGGCAGATACGCAGTATTTT.

The genes are TRBV5-4 and TRBJ2-1; 11 bases map to TRBD2. The CDR3 length is 15 residues. CDR1 is SGHNT and CDR2 is YYREEE in the germline V gene (reference sequence). Trimming took 4 bases from V and 2 from J; bases not matched to a gene: 2. CDR3 nucleotides: TGTGCCAGCAGCGGTAGCGGGGGGGCCTACAATGAGCAGTTCTTC. This translates into CASSGSGGAYNEQFF.

This chain joins TRBV2 and TRBJ1-2; D uncertain. Per the germline V gene, CDR1 is SNHLY and CDR2 is FYNNEI. This CDR3 is 14 amino acids long. The CDR3 region has the DNA TGTGCTAAACCTCAAAAGGAGAATGCGGATGGCTACACCTTC. Translation: CAKPQKENADGYTF.

The CDR3 loop reads CASSSRSGGSNQPQHF. In DNA form, the CDR3 reads TGTGCCAGCAGCTCCCGATCCGGAGGGAGCAATCAGCCCCAGCATTTT. V is TRBV5-6 and J is TRBJ1-5; D not resolved. CDR3 length: 16 residues. Germline CDR1 is SGHDT and CDR2 is YYEEEE. The germline V and J ends were trimmed by 3 bases and 1 base, with 14 bases remaining between them. The variable domain in full, completed from reference TRBV5-6 and TRBJ1-5, reads DAGVTQSPTHLIKTRGQQVTLRCSPKSGHDTVSWYQQALGQGPQFIFQYYEEEERQRGNFPDRFSGHQFPNYSSELNVNALLLGDSALYLCASSSRSGGSNQPQHFGDGTRLSIL.

This clone was observed a few times. Here the CDR3 DNA reads TGCGCCAGCAGCCGGGACAGGGTTACCTACGAGCAGTACTTC. Amino acid sequence: CASSRDRVTYEQYF. The chain combines TRBV5-1 with TRBJ2-7, with TRBD1 matching 9 bases. The CDR3 runs 14 residues. Trimming took 4 bases from V and 2 from J; bases not matched to a gene: 4. Germline lookup yields CDR1 SGHRS and CDR2 YFSETQ.

This clone was seen only a few times. The V and J genes are TRBV7-9 and TRBJ1-6; 8 bases are shared with TRBD1. The V gene's germline CDR1 is SEHNR and CDR2 FQNEAQ (reference sequence). V gave up 6 bases and J gave up 7 bases; unmatched junction bases: 5. CDR3 size: 14 residues. The chain's CDR3 is CASRSRTGNSPLHF. The CDR3, as DNA: TGTGCCAGCAGGTCCCGGACAGGGAATTCACCCCTCCACTTT.

The rearrangement uses TRBV29-1 and TRBJ2-7; TRBD2 matches at 15 bases. J gave up 6 bases and V 0 bases, and 12 bases lay outside the gene matches. Germline values: CDR1 SQVTM, CDR2 ANQGSEA. The CDR3 is made up of 18 amino acids. The CDR3 DNA reads TGCAGCGTTGAAGACGCCTCATTCCAGGGACTAGCGGGAGGCGAGCAGTACTTC. Residues: CSVEDASFQGLAGGEQYF.

The rearrangement links TRBV7-9 to TRBJ1-2, with D maybe TRBD1 (6 bases). Trimming took 2 bases from V and 0 from J, leaving 10 bases between them. Germline CDR1 SEHNR, CDR2 FQNEAQ (reference sequence). This CDR3 comprises 15 residues. CDR3 DNA sequence: TGTGCCAGCAGCTTACGACAGGTCTCTAACTATGGCTACACCTTC. It encodes CASSLRQVSNYGYTF.

This clone is a singleton in its sample. J is TRBJ2-6 and V is TRBV2; D not resolved. Germline CDR1 SNHLY, CDR2 FYNNEI. This CDR3 comprises 18 residues. V shed 1 base and J shed 0 bases, with 13 bases lying between them. DNA of the CDR3: TGTGCCAGCAGTGAAGGGGTCACGTCAAGCTCTGGGGCCAACGTCCTGACTTTC. Translated: CASSEGVTSSSGANVLTF.

V gene TRBV18 combines with J gene TRBJ1-4; 7 nucleotides match TRBD1. This CDR3 region has 14 residues. Germline CDR1 KGHSH, CDR2 LQKENI. Unmatched junction bases numbered 7, after V lost 6 bases and J lost 6 bases. CDR3 amino acids: CASSYRGPDEKLFF. DNA of the CDR3: TGTGCCAGCTCGTACAGGGGACCTGATGAAAAACTGTTTTTT.

The rearrangement links TRBV6-1 to TRBJ1-2; D uncertain. Germline V gene sequence: CDR1 MNHNS, CDR2 SASEGT. Trimming took off 10 bases at V and 3 bases at J, with 12 bases between the two ends. The CDR3 loop spans 12 amino acids. The CDR3 DNA reads as TGTGCCATCCCGGGAACCTACTATGGCTACACCTTC. Residues: CAIPGTYYGYTF.

The chain carries TRBV6-5 and TRBJ2-7, with 8 nucleotides matching TRBD1. The CDR3 runs 15 residues. Germline V gene data show CDR1 as MNHEY and CDR2 as SVGAGI. The J segment lost 2 bases and the V segment lost 6 bases, leaving 9 bases of the junction unmatched. The CDR3 is CASRAPMTGAYEQYF. The CDR3 DNA is TGTGCCAGCAGGGCGCCGATGACAGGGGCCTACGAGCAGTACTTC.

In this sample, this clone turned up a few times. The chain carries TRBV6-1 and TRBJ2-7, with no clear D. This CDR3 spans 10 amino acids. Trimming removed 7 bases from V and 4 bases from J, with 5 bases in between. CDR1 and CDR2 (germline): MNHNS, SASEGT. CDR3 region: CASNEYEQYF. The CDR3 region has the DNA TGTGCCAGCAATGAGTACGAGCAGTACTTC.

The chain is built from TRBV20-1 and TRBJ2-7; D is ambiguous. CDR1 and CDR2 (germline): DFQATT, SNEGSKA (reference sequence). This CDR3 has 11 amino acids. V shed 0 bases and J shed 2 bases, with 2 bases lying between them. CDR3 nucleotide sequence: TGCAGTGCTAGAGAGGCCTACGAGCAGTACTTC. Protein product: CSAREAYEQYF.

The chain couples TRBV6-1 to TRBJ2-3; 10 bases align to TRBD1. With 3 bases clipped from V and 1 base from J, the junction kept 4 bases outside the gene matches. This CDR3 has 16 amino acids. Per the germline V gene, CDR1 is MNHNS and CDR2 is SASEGT. CDR3 sequence (DNA): TGTGCCAGCAGTGACGGTGGGACAGGGGGCACAGATACGCAGTATTTT. Encoded protein: CASSDGGTGGTDTQYF.

This clone has only a few counts. V usage is TRBV29-1 and J usage is TRBJ2-7; the D call may be TRBD1 or TRBD2 (6 bases each). The ends were cut back, 4 bases at V and 3 bases at J, with 16 bases in the middle. CDR1 is SQVTM, CDR2 ANQGSEA, per germline. CDR3 length equals 14 residues. CDR3 in DNA: TGCAGCGTTGCGGGGGCGGACGGTCTCTACGAGCAGTACTTC. This encodes CSVAGADGLYEQYF.

This clone appeared a few times. CDR3 nucleotides: TGTGCCAGCAGCTTGCACTCTGGAAACACCATATATTTT. The encoded protein is CASSLHSGNTIYF. This chain uses TRBV4-2 with TRBJ1-3; D call uncertain. The CDR3 runs 13 residues. Germline V gene sequence: CDR1 LGHNA, CDR2 YNFKEQ. The V end was cut by 5 bases, the J end by 0 bases, with 5 bases between.

Worth noting for this clone: The junction departs from germline at one end; a sequencing error may be responsible. The rearrangement joins TRBV7-9 to TRBJ2-1; 8 bases fit TRBD2. The germline CDR1 and CDR2 sequences are SEHNR and FQNEAQ (reference sequence). CDR3 length: 17 amino acids. CDR3 region: CASSYTPGGDSSNEQFF. DNA of the CDR3: TGTGCCAGCAGTTACACCCCGGGGGGGGATTCCTCCAATGAGCAGTTCTTC.

The chain links TRBV2 to TRBJ2-5; 7 bases are a match to TRBD2. The CDR3 spans 15 residues. The germline gives CDR1 SNHLY, CDR2 FYNNEI. Trimming cost V 4 bases and J 7 bases; bases outside gene matches: 12. The CDR3 region has the DNA TGTGCCAGCAGTGCTCAATATGCGCGGGGGTCGACCCAGTACTTC. Protein sequence: CASSAQYARGSTQYF.

The chain joins TRBV20-1 to TRBJ1-1; D unresolved. V dropped 3 bases and J dropped 7 bases, with 6 bases sitting between them. The CDR3 has 10 residues. CDR1 is DFQATT, CDR2 SNEGSKA, per germline (reference sequence). The CDR3: CSASNFEAFF. The CDR3 DNA follows: TGCAGTGCTAGTAACTTTGAAGCTTTCTTT.

V usage is TRBV18 and J usage is TRBJ1-5; the D is unclear. The V end lost 3 bases, the J end lost 0 bases, and 9 bases lay between the germline ends. Germline-derived CDR1 and CDR2 are KGHSH and LQKENI. This CDR3 spans 15 amino acids. The CDR3 nucleotides are TGTGCCAGCTCACCGGAGGGTGTTAGCAATCAGCCCCAGCATTTT. This gives the protein CASSPEGVSNQPQHF.

This clone was observed once. This chain links TRBV28 with TRBJ2-6, with 8 bases matching TRBD1. Germline values: CDR1 MDHEN, CDR2 SYDVKM. The CDR3 has 16 residues. Trimming cost V 7 bases and J 2 bases; bases outside gene matches: 7. In DNA form, the CDR3 reads TGTGCCAGCACCACCACGGACAGGGCTGGGGCCAACGTCCTGACTTTC. Translating it yields CASTTTDRAGANVLTF.

This clone was picked up a small number of times. This chain joins TRBV5-6 and TRBJ1-2; 10 bases match TRBD1. J was trimmed by 8 bases and V by 2 bases; bases with no gene match: 6. Germline-derived CDR1 and CDR2 are SGHDT and YYEEEE. CDR3 length: 14 amino acids. CDR3 in amino acids: CASSFPGQGLGYTF. Written as DNA, the CDR3 is TGTGCCAGCAGCTTCCCGGGACAGGGGCTCGGCTACACCTTC.

The V call is TRBV27, the J call TRBJ2-1, with TRBD1 matching over 7 bases. In germline, CDR1 is MNHEY, CDR2 SMNVEV (reference sequence). The CDR3 has 14 amino acids. J was trimmed by 7 bases and V by 5 bases; bases with no gene match: 8. CDR3 protein: CASSPTGNGNEQFF. The CDR3 region has the DNA TGTGCCAGCAGTCCGACAGGGAACGGGAATGAGCAGTTCTTC.

The rearrangement links TRBV18 to TRBJ1-1, with TRBD1 as a possible D gene (5 bases). The CDR3 is 16 amino acids. Germline CDR1 KGHSH, CDR2 LQKENI. The V end was cut by 3 bases, the J end by 1 base, with 15 bases between. The CDR3 sequence: CASSPRDSKGNTEAFF. CDR3 nucleotides: TGTGCCAGCTCACCGCGGGACTCCAAAGGGAACACTGAAGCTTTCTTT.

The V gene is TRBV19, the J gene TRBJ1-1; 10 nucleotides match TRBD1. V lost 3 bases and J lost 6; bases outside the gene matches: 22. This CDR3 comprises 20 residues. Germline CDR1 reads LNHDA; CDR2 reads SQIVND (reference sequence). The CDR3 sequence: CASSILGGPGTGDPSAEAFF. The CDR3 region has the DNA TGTGCCAGTAGTATTCTGGGGGGGCCGGGGACAGGGGACCCGAGCGCTGAAGCTTTCTTT.

In this sample, this clone turned up a few times. This chain links TRBV10-3 with TRBJ1-1; 7 bases fit TRBD1. Per germline, CDR1 ENHRY and CDR2 SYGVKD. The CDR3 consists of 13 residues. J was trimmed by 2 bases and V by 6 bases; bases with no gene match: 3. DNA of the CDR3: TGTGCCATCAGAGGACAGGCCAACACTGAAGCTTTCTTT. Amino acid sequence: CAIRGQANTEAFF.

The rearrangement links TRBV6-4 to TRBJ2-3; 8 bases fit TRBD2. Per the germline V gene, CDR1 is MRHNA and CDR2 is SNTAGT. The CDR3 is 14 amino acids. V shed 2 bases and J 4 bases; nucleotides not matched to a gene: 2. The CDR3 spells CASSDDGGADTQYF. The DNA for the CDR3 is TGTGCCAGCAGTGACGACGGGGGGGCAGATACGCAGTATTTT.

V is TRBV7-2 and J is TRBJ1-6; no clear D. The CDR3 spans 14 residues. Germline assignment: CDR1 SGHTA and CDR2 FQGNSA. V lost 8 bases and J 1 base, leaving 9 bases between the germline ends. The CDR3 DNA reads as TGTGCCAGCCACGCGGTGTCCTATAATTCACCCCTCCACTTT. It codes for CASHAVSYNSPLHF.